The present entry profiles one T cell receptor beta chain with its context. No antigen is known for it. Per the germline V gene, CDR1 is SGDLS and CDR2 is YYNGEE. There are 12 residues in the CDR3. Between the trimmed V and J ends, which lost 3 bases and 4 bases, there was a span of 6 bases. The sample is drawn from a study of T-cell memory formation after mild COVID-19. Study results and limitations: Later expanders leaned CD4+, whereas clones that contracted between day 15 and 85 were balanced CD4/CD8. The main location of contracting CD4+ clones was CM and EM, and that of contracting CD8+ clones was EMRA.

A single record per CDR3 protein comes from TCRdb applying MiXCR to the 5' RACE reads. The data show approximately 200,000 distinct CDR3 sequences, 16% seen once. The sequence was collected from an adult woman who had mild COVID-19 (a few samples of this study predate the infection). Cell type and time point are not known. Sequencing was performed on PBMCs or a T cell subset sorted from them (not recorded which). The chain combines TRBV9 with TRBJ2-3; D unresolved. The CDR3 protein is CASSAIPDTQYF. CDR3 nucleotides: TGTGCCAGCAGCGCCATCCCAGATACGCAGTATTTT. Filled out from reference TRBV9 and TRBJ2-3, the complete variable domain reads DSGVTQTPKHLITATGQRVTLRCSPRSGDLSVYWYQQSLDQGLQFLIQYYNGEERAKGNILERFSAQQFPDLHSELNLSSLELGDSALYFCASSAIPDTQYFGPGTRLTVL.